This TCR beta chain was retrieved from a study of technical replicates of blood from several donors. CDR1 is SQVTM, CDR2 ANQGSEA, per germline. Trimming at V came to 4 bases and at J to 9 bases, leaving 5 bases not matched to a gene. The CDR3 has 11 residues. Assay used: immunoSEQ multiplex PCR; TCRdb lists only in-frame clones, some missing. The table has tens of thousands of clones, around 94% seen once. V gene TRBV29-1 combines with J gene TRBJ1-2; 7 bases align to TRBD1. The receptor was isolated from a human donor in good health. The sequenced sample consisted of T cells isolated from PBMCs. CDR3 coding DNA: TGCAGCGTTGTTTGGGACAGCCGCTACACCTTC. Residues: CSVVWDSRYTF.